The 21 T cell receptor beta chains in this list originate from one sample, sequenced in a study of regulatory and conventional T cells in RAG deficiency. Profiled with immunoSEQ multiplex PCR; TCRdb holds only in-frame clones, not every one. The sample has thousands of clones, 80% seen once; the top ten hold approximately 30%. These data were likewise used in another study, on regulatory T cells. That paper states: Primers: 52 TRBV forward and 13 TRBJ reverse.

Sequencing used CD8+ T cells sorted from blood. These TCRs come from a human donor in good health.

The table lists this clone with a count of one. The V gene is TRBV7-6, the J gene TRBJ1-1; D gene unclear. Germline V CDR1 and CDR2: SGHVS, FNYEAQ. This CDR3 has 14 amino acids. Trimming removed 0 bases at V and 8 bases at J, with 13 bases between. The CDR3 DNA reads as TGTGCCAGCAGCTTAGCCCCCGGTACGGAGGAAGCTTTCTTT. It is translated as CASSLAPGTEEAFF. Full variable domain (rest looked up from reference TRBV7-6 and TRBJ1-1): GAGVSQSPRYKVTKRGQDVALRCDPISGHVSLYWYRQALGQGPEFLTYFNYEAQQDKSGLPNDRFSAERPEGSISTLTIQRTEQRDSAMYRCASSLAPGTEEAFFGQGTRLTVV.

The gene calls are TRBV5-5 and TRBJ1-2; unclear D gene. The V end was cut by 1 base, the J end by 8 bases, with 6 bases between. Germline CDR1 SGHKS, CDR2 YYEKEE (reference sequence). This CDR3 contains 11 residues. CDR3 region: CASSLHGGYTF. The CDR3 DNA follows: TGTGCCAGCAGCTTGCATGGGGGCTACACCTTC.

The V gene is TRBV4-1, the J gene TRBJ2-3; TRBD1 aligns across 8 bases. This CDR3 is 15 amino acids long. The V and J ends lost 1 base and 6 bases, in that order; junction bases with no gene match: 6. CDR1 is MGHRA and CDR2 is YSYEKL in the germline V gene. CDR3 amino acids: CASSQVLGQADTQYF. Here the CDR3 DNA reads TGCGCCAGCAGCCAAGTCCTGGGACAGGCGGATACGCAGTATTTT.

This chain joins TRBV12-5 and TRBJ2-7; D gene ambiguous. The CDR3 consists of 12 residues. Germline V gene data show CDR1 as LGHNT and CDR2 as FRNRAP. Deletions cut 3 bases from V and 3 bases from J, with 6 bases between. As DNA, the CDR3 is TGTGCTAGTGGTTTCTCGGGCTACGAGCAGTACTTC. This codes for CASGFSGYEQYF.

The V gene is TRBV28, the J gene TRBJ2-7, with D possibly being TRBD1 or TRBD2 (6 bases each). Germline CDR1 MDHEN, CDR2 SYDVKM. The CDR3 sequence is 15 residues long. Trimming took off 3 bases at V and 1 base at J, with 13 bases between the two ends. This CDR3 is CASSLTGAGSYEQYF. The DNA for the CDR3 is TGTGCCAGCAGTTTGACGGGGGCCGGGTCCTACGAGCAGTACTTC.

The rearrangement links TRBV4-1 to TRBJ1-5; D not certain. V shed 1 base and J shed 6 bases, with 7 bases lying between them. This CDR3 region has 13 residues. The V gene's germline CDR1 is MGHRA and CDR2 YSYEKL. The CDR3 loop reads CASSQANVQPQHF. The CDR3 DNA reads TGCGCCAGCAGCCAAGCTAACGTTCAGCCCCAGCATTTT.

This clone turned up a few times. The chain joins TRBV7-9 to TRBJ1-1, with 8 bases aligning to TRBD1. The germline CDR1 and CDR2 sequences are SEHNR and FQNEAQ (reference sequence). The CDR3 extends over 13 amino acids. Losses at the gene ends were 4 bases for V and 6 bases for J; bases not matched to a gene: 4. This chain's CDR3 is CASSSQGASEAFF. The CDR3 DNA reads TGTGCCAGCAGCTCCCAGGGGGCCTCTGAAGCTTTCTTT.

In this sample, this clone turned up once. The V call is TRBV28, the J call TRBJ2-5; TRBD2 matches 9 bases. CDR3 size: 12 residues. V gave up 8 bases and J gave up 11 bases; unmatched junction bases: 9. Per germline, CDR1 MDHEN and CDR2 SYDVKM. The CDR3, as DNA: TGTGCCAGCCGATTGGCGGGGGGGGAGCAGTACTTC. This translates into CASRLAGGEQYF.

This clone was recorded once. This chain joins TRBV2 and TRBJ2-1, with 7 bases that match TRBD1. The V gene's germline CDR1 is SNHLY and CDR2 FYNNEI. There are 15 residues in the CDR3. V lost 3 bases to trimming and J lost 3 bases; unmatched junction nucleotides: 5. For the CDR3, the DNA is TGTGCCAGCAGTGAGGGGGACAGCATCTACAATGAGCAGTTCTTC. It yields the protein CASSEGDSIYNEQFF.

In this sample, this clone turned up once. V and J are TRBV5-1 and TRBJ2-7; 11 bases match TRBD2. Germline V lookup: CDR1 SGHRS, CDR2 YFSETQ. The CDR3 runs 13 residues. The V and J ends lost 6 bases and 3 bases, in that order; junction bases with no gene match: 2. The CDR3 DNA sequence: TGCGCCAGCAAACTAGCGGGAGACTACGAGCAGTACTTC. Translation: CASKLAGDYEQYF. Drawing the rest from reference TRBV5-1 and TRBJ2-7, the complete variable domain is KAGVTQTPRYLIKTRGQQVTLSCSPISGHRSVSWYQQTPGQGLQFLFEYFSETQRNKGNFPGRFSGRQFSNSRSEMNVSTLELGDSALYLCASKLAGDYEQYFGPGTRLTVT.

This rearrangement joins TRBV15 to TRBJ2-1; 12 bases are a match to TRBD2. The CDR3 is 16 amino acids. Trimming took 0 bases from V and 8 from J; bases not matched to a gene: 5. From germline, CDR1 is LNHNV and CDR2 YYDKDF (reference sequence). The DNA for the CDR3 is TGTGCCACCAGCAGAGATGGGACTAGCGGGCCTGATGAGCAGTTCTTC. Residues: CATSRDGTSGPDEQFF.

V usage is TRBV9 and J usage is TRBJ2-1; D call uncertain. This CDR3 has 12 amino acids. Trimming took off 3 bases at V and 7 bases at J, with 8 bases between the two ends. The germline gives CDR1 SGDLS, CDR2 YYNGEE. The CDR3 DNA reads as TGTGCCAGCAGCGATAGCTGGAATGAGCAGTTCTTC. It is translated as CASSDSWNEQFF.

The chain recombines TRBV4-1 with TRBJ2-1; 7 bases align to TRBD1. This CDR3 is built from 16 residues. Germline V CDR1 and CDR2: MGHRA, YSYEKL. The V segment lost 0 bases and the J segment 6 bases; nucleotides outside the gene matches: 8. As DNA, the CDR3 is TGCGCCAGCAGCCAAGACCGGGACAGTTACTCCAATGAGCAGTTCTTC. Translated: CASSQDRDSYSNEQFF.

The chain couples TRBV9 to TRBJ2-3, with D uncertain. The V gene's germline CDR1 is SGDLS and CDR2 YYNGEE. V lost 3 bases to trimming and J lost 1 base, with 9 bases between them. This CDR3 region has 14 residues. The CDR3 sequence: CASSEMWGTDTQYF. As DNA, the CDR3 is TGTGCCAGCAGCGAGATGTGGGGCACAGATACGCAGTATTTT.

The chain carries TRBV9 and TRBJ2-5; 8 bases map to TRBD2. This CDR3 comprises 17 residues. V trimming: 0 bases; J trimming: 0 bases; junction bases outside the gene matches: 7. CDR1 is SGDLS and CDR2 is YYNGEE in the germline V gene. The CDR3 coding sequence is TGTGCCAGCAGCGTAGGGGCGGGGGGTGATTACCAAGAGACCCAGTACTTC. This gives the protein CASSVGAGGDYQETQYF.

The chain employs TRBV11-3 and TRBJ2-7, with TRBD2 matching 8 bases. The CDR3 runs 13 residues. Looked up from germline, CDR1 is SGHNT and CDR2 is YENEEA. V lost 1 base and J lost 6; bases outside the gene matches: 2. CDR3 DNA: TGTGCCAGCAGCTTAGGGACTAGCAGCGAGCAGTACTTC. This gives the protein CASSLGTSSEQYF.

This clone has just a few counts. This chain joins TRBV6-1 and TRBJ1-5, with a tentative D call TRBD1 (6 bases). Germline assignment: CDR1 MNHNS and CDR2 SASEGT. V was cut by 8 bases and J by 2 bases, with 16 bases left in between. There are 15 residues in the CDR3. The CDR3 is CASVRGAGGNQPQHF. The DNA for the CDR3 is TGTGCCAGCGTCCGGGGGGCCGGGGGCAATCAGCCCCAGCATTTT.

The V gene is TRBV25-1, the J gene TRBJ1-4; D remains unclear. CDR1 is MGHDK and CDR2 is SYGVNS in the germline V gene. This CDR3 is 13 amino acids long. With 3 bases removed from V and 5 bases from J, the gap between germline ends came to 7 bases. This CDR3 reads CASSEVENEKLFF. The CDR3 DNA is TGTGCCAGCAGTGAGGTCGAAAATGAAAAACTGTTTTTT. The full variable domain, with the rest looked up from reference TRBV25-1 and TRBJ1-4, is EADIYQTPRYLVIGTGKKITLECSQTMGHDKMYWYQQDPGMELHLIHYSYGVNSTEKGDLSSESTVSRIRTEHFPLTLESARPSHTSQYLCASSEVENEKLFFGSGTQLSVL.

This clone was recorded once. The chain joins TRBV5-4 to TRBJ1-1, with a possible D match to TRBD1 (5 bases). This CDR3 comprises 14 residues. Trimming left V 2 bases short and J 3 bases short, with 11 bases between. Germline CDR1 is SGHNT and CDR2 is YYREEE (reference sequence). The CDR3 loop reads CASSFGQGDTEAFF. The CDR3 nucleotides read TGTGCCAGCAGCTTTGGTCAAGGGGACACTGAAGCTTTCTTT.

The CDR3 DNA reads TGTGCCAGCTCACCCCCGAGCGGGAGAGGAACCGGGGAGCTGTTTTTT. Translated: CASSPPSGRGTGELFF. The V gene is TRBV18, the J gene TRBJ2-2; 8 bases line up with TRBD2. V dropped 3 bases and J dropped 5; count of bases not matched to a gene: 8. Germline CDR1 reads KGHSH; CDR2 reads LQKENI. The CDR3 contains 16 residues.

About this clone: This specimen includes other DNA sequences encoding the same CDR3. The chain links TRBV19 to TRBJ2-1; 9 nucleotides agree with TRBD2. The CDR3 contains 15 residues. The germline gives CDR1 LNHDA, CDR2 SQIVND (reference sequence). The J segment lost 1 base and the V segment lost 3 bases, leaving 1 base of the junction unmatched. The CDR3 DNA reads TGTGCCAGTAGTATCGGACTAGCGTCCTACAATGAGCAGTTCTTC. Protein sequence: CASSIGLASYNEQFF.